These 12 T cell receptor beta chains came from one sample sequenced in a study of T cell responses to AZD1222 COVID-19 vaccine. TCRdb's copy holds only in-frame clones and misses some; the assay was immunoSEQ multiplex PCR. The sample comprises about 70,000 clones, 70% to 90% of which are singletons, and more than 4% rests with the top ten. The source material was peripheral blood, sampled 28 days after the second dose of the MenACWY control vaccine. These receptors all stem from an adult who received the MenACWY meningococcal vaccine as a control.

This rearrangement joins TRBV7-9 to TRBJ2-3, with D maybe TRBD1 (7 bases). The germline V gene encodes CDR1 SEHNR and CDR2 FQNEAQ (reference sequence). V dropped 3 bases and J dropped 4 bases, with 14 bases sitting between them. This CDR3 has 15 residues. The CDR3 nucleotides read TGTGCCAGCAGCTTCGCGGGACAGTCCGCAGATACGCAGTATTTT. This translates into CASSFAGQSADTQYF.

The CDR3 region has the DNA TGTGCCACCGGGGGCCCTACTAGCGACGCCGGGGAGCTGTTTTTT. As protein: CATGGPTSDAGELFF. V is TRBV7-3 and J is TRBJ2-2; D possibly corresponds to TRBD2 (7 bases). The CDR3 has 15 residues. The V end lost 10 bases, the J end lost 6 bases, and 21 bases lay between the germline ends. Germline V gene lookup returns CDR1 SGHTA and CDR2 FQGTGA.

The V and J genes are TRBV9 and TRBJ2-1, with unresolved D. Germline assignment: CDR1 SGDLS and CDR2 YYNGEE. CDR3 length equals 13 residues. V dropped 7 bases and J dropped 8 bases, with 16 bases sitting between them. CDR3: CASAPRVRDEQFF. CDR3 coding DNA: TGTGCCAGCGCCCCTCGGGTCCGGGATGAGCAGTTCTTC.

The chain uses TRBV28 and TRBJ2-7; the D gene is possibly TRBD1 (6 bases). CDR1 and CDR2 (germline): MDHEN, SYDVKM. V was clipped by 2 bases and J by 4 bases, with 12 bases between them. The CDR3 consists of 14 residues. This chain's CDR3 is CASSLAGVHYEQYF. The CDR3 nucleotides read TGTGCCAGCAGTTTAGCAGGGGTCCATTACGAGCAGTACTTC.

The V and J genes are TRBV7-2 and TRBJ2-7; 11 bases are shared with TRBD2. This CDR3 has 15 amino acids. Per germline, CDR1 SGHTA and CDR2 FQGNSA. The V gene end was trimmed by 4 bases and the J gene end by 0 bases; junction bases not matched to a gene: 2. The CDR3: CASSWGLAASYEQYF. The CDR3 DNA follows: TGTGCCAGCAGCTGGGGACTAGCGGCCTCCTACGAGCAGTACTTC. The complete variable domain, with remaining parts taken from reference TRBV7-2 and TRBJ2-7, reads GAGVSQSPSNKVTEKGKDVELRCDPISGHTALYWYRQSLGQGLEFLIYFQGNSAPDKSGLPSDRFSAERTGGSVSTLTIQRTQQEDSAVYLCASSWGLAASYEQYFGPGTRLTVT.

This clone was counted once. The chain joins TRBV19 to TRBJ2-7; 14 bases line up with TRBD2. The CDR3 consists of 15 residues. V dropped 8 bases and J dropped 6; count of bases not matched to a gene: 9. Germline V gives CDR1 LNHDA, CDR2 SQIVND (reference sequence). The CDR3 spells CASGGLAGVGGEQYF. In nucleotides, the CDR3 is TGTGCCAGTGGGGGACTAGCGGGAGTAGGAGGCGAGCAGTACTTC.

The CDR3 loop is CASSWSIVEQYF. CDR3 nucleotides: TGTGCCAGCAGCTGGTCAATCGTCGAGCAGTACTTC. The chain uses TRBV7-9 and TRBJ2-7, with D unclear. This CDR3 is 12 amino acids long. The V end lost 4 bases, the J end lost 6 bases, and 10 bases lay between the germline ends. From germline, CDR1 is SEHNR and CDR2 FQNEAQ (reference sequence).

The CDR3 loop reads CAWGWEAKNIQYF. The CDR3 DNA reads as TGTGCCTGGGGATGGGAGGCCAAAAACATTCAGTACTTC. J is TRBJ2-4 and V is TRBV30, with a tentative D call TRBD2 (5 bases). Germline V CDR1 and CDR2: GTSNPN, SVGIG (reference sequence). The CDR3 runs to 13 residues. Trimming cost V 5 bases and J 1 base, with 9 bases left between them.

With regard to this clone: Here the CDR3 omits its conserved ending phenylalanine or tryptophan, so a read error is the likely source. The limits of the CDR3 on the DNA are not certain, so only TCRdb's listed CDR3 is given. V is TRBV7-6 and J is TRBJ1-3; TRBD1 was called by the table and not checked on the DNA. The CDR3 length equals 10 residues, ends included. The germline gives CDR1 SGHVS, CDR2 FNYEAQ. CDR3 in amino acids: CASSFRWGLV.

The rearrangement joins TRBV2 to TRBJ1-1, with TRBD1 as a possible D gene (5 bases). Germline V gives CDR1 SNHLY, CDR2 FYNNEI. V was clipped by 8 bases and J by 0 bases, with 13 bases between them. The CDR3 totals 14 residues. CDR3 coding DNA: TGTGCCAGCGATAAGGGGCCGTTGAACACTGAAGCTTTCTTT. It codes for CASDKGPLNTEAFF.

CDR3 amino acids: CASSLSPSLNYGYTF. In DNA form, the CDR3 reads TGTGCCAGCAGTCTGTCACCGAGCCTTAACTATGGCTACACCTTC. This rearrangement joins TRBV28 to TRBJ1-2; no clear D gene. Trimming took 5 bases from V and 1 from J, leaving 14 bases between them. This CDR3 region has 15 residues. CDR1 is MDHEN, CDR2 SYDVKM, per germline.

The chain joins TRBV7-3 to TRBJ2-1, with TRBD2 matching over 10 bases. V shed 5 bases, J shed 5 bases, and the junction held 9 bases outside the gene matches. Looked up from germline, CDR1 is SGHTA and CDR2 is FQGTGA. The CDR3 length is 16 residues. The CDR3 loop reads CASSVSSGGVNNEQFF. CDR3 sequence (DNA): TGTGCCAGCAGCGTATCTAGCGGGGGAGTTAACAATGAGCAGTTCTTC.